This T cell receptor beta chain was profiled in a study of cytomegalovirus exposure and HLA in healthy donors (TCRdb year 2017). Describing the broader study: An earlier analysis of some 600 of the donors reported approximately 280 Gb of sequence data and 90 million to 120 million unique TCR beta sequences obtained from some 170 million T cells. About 300 gigabases of sequencing data and 80 million or so unique TCR sequences were included in an early release covering 550 to 650 HLA-typed donors. Of the 300 to 450 genotyped donors, 75% to 85% were placed in the genetic ancestry cluster associated with self-reported Caucasian donors. HLA typing included class I and class II loci at four-digit resolution. An earlier analysis of about 600 of the donors used high-throughput TCR beta sequencing to judge whether each TCR beta V gene segment behaved as functional or pseudogenic. In the later analysis, no new phenotypic data were used to find candidate immune exposures; instead, reliance was placed on TCR beta sequences and their occurrence across donors. On average, around 240,000 unique TCR beta nucleotide sequences were sequenced per donor among fewer than 500 genotyped donors of the cohort, with 15% to 20% of those sequences being non-productive. In a later genetic analysis, genome-wide SNP genotypes for about three fifths of the 666 donors were used, and that subset was treated as a discovery cohort. The study combined high-throughput TCR immunosequencing, statistical association of individual TCRs with disease status, and machine learning to predict cytomegalovirus infection status. A separate validation cohort of approximately 120 different subjects was used in addition to the roughly 670-subject first cohort. All discovery cohort repertoires had been generated using a single sequencing platform. The number of donors typed differed by locus, with roughly 629-640 for A, B, C, DRB1 and DQB1, roughly 520 for DQA1, about 610 for DPA1, and around 430 for DPB1. The study aimed to test whether cataloging public T cell receptors could reveal signatures of past pathogen exposure. Because of strong linkage in the cohort, five DR-DQ haplotypes were treated as single units for association and clustering. In a later analysis, previously published TCR beta repertoires from 600 to 850 donors were re-analyzed and high-resolution HLA genotyping was added so that TCR occurrence patterns could be studied. The study used immunosequencing to profile the T cell repertoires of approximately 650 subjects and linked those repertoires to cytomegalovirus serostatus. Donor age, sex, ethnicity and CMV serostatus were collected together with the repertoire data. General conclusions and limits of the study: CMV serostatus was the only immune exposure information available for the cohort. A further reported finding was that TCR beta sequences accurately predicted the HLA-A and HLA-B alleles for most subjects in the first cohort. The 87-base-pair reads could not distinguish some IMGT-functional V segments, including TRBV6-2 and TRBV6-3, so those segments were excluded. Only TCR beta chains were sequenced in this cohort, and the absence of alpha or paired-chain data limited detectable features. Several of the top co-occurrence clusters appeared to be linked to parvovirus B19, influenza, CMV and Epstein-Barr virus, according to a later analysis. A total of 150 to 200 TCR beta chains were listed by the study as associated with cytomegalovirus. According to a later genetic analysis, donors in an Asian-associated ancestry cluster had fewer N-insertions in productive TCRs than the approximately 690-donor mean. An association between a missense DCLRE1C variant and V-gene and J-gene trimming of TCR beta chains was found in a later genetic analysis and replicated in an independent cohort. According to the authors, the approach could potentially be generalized to other disease states and immunological phenotypes. About 17 rarely observed V segments, including chromosome 9 orphons, were excluded from the earlier analysis of a few hundred of the donors because counts were too low. A cluster of highly shared sequence variants was judged likely to be a technical artifact of the sequencing pipeline. Most CMV-associated TCR beta chains appeared to be HLA-restricted in a later analysis, and the HLA associations seemed to be driven largely by CMV exposure. A later analysis associated about 18,000 TCR beta sequences with specific HLA alleles at a false discovery rate of 0.05. In vitro tests confirmed that three of the cytomegalovirus-associated TCR beta chains recognize cytomegalovirus antigens. When HLA alleles, especially DR and DQ, strongly co-occurred, TCR associations were difficult to assign to individual alleles. Across donors, most TCR sequences were observed very rarely, whereas some public TCRs were present in many individuals. Cytomegalovirus status was reported to be diagnosed by the classifier with high specificity and sensitivity in both the original and validation cohorts. Compared with equally common non-associated chains, HLA-associated TCR beta chains in a later analysis were more clonally expanded and had lower generation probabilities. In a later analysis, TCR association rates were found to vary across HLA loci, with the most associated TCRs seen for DRB1 alleles and the fewest for HLA-C alleles. Because HLA typing was missing for some donors at each locus, association tests included only the typed subset. Linkage disequilibrium might explain the correlated functional status among segregating V segments, but an unknown experimental factor could not be ruled out. Sequencing depth was assumed to be roughly uniform across donors in the presence/absence analyses, though that assumption may not hold. In an earlier analysis of 587 of the donors, most TCR beta V segments appeared in productive rearrangements about 87% or about 30% of the time, broadly matching IMGT annotations.

The library came from the immunoSEQ multiplex PCR assay. A mixture of 60 forward primers for TCR Vbeta segments and 13 reverse primers for TCR Jbeta segments was used in the multiplex PCR. The CDR3 region of rearranged TCR beta genes was amplified from genomic DNA with a multiplex PCR assay. The Illumina HiSeq System was used to sequence the amplified TCR beta libraries as 87-base-pair reads. Under the source paper's analysis protocol: In a later analysis, roughly 80 million unique TCR beta chains were counted across the roughly 700 repertoires, and around 10 million of these chains were shared by at least two donors. Raw reads were error-corrected and collapsed into unique sequences with a nearest-neighbor algorithm that merged closely related sequences to remove PCR and sequencing errors. CDR3 sequences were aligned to IMGT reference sequences to assign V, D and J gene segments. For a sequence to be retained, at least a six-nucleotide match to both a V gene segment and a J gene segment was required. Rearrangements were classified as productive when the CDR3 lacked stop codons and remained in frame with V and J, and all other rearrangements were classified as non-productive. CDR3 was defined by IMGT convention, running from the second conserved V-encoded cysteine to the conserved J-encoded phenylalanine. Sequences without an unambiguous match to a single V gene segment were excluded from the earlier analysis of about 600 of the donors. In an earlier analysis of 500 to 750 of the donors, V segments were called functional above 56.7% productive rearrangements and were called segregating when the between-donor standard deviation exceeded 5%. A statistical classification framework was built for diagnosing cytomegalovirus status from the catalog of TCR beta chain sequences. V and J gene assignment, in a later analysis, came from comparing TCR nucleotide sequences with IMGT/GENE-DB human TR gene sequences. Using the TCRdist pipeline, a later analysis assigned CDR3 sequences along with most-parsimonious VDJ recombination scenarios. In a later analysis, each TCR beta chain was defined by its CDR3 amino acid sequence together with its V-gene family, and reads lacking a unique V-gene family were excluded. As a way to deal with suspected cross-contamination and a sequencing artifact, a later analysis dropped approximately 570 nucleotide sequences that were highly shared and had low generation probability. A later analysis calculated a clonal expansion index for each public chain from normalized within-repertoire ranks of inferred template counts. Generation probabilities in a later analysis came from a VDJ recombination model fitted to out-of-frame rearrangements, and those results were checked against IGoR. In a later analysis, hypergeometric tests were used to score TCR-TCR, TCR-HLA and TCR-CMV co-occurrence, with a repertoire-size bias correction applied to TCR pairs. False discovery rates were estimated in a later analysis by permuting HLA or CMV assignments 20 times. In a later analysis, co-occurring TCRs were grouped using DBSCAN, and TCRdist sequence similarity was added for clustering within HLA-allele-positive subsets. Repertoires with fewer than 30,000 or more than 120,000 public chains were left out of co-occurrence clustering, as were a handful of repertoires with anomalous nucleotide sharing. What TCRdb holds here is the immuneACCESS table cut down to in-frame rearrangements. Part of the clones is not present; checked against another copy, under half of the missing clones reflect an unresolved V gene, and the others are unexplained. The V and J calls and clone size were taken over from that table, and D and trimming were inferred from the DNA. Across this sample there are 180,000 or so clones, with 80% seen only once. Jointly, the top ten make up less than 2% of the sample.

The cohort was made up of under 800 healthy bone marrow donors. At the time of sampling, all cohort members were nominally healthy, though unrecorded immune exposures were likely present. The donor tested CMV seronegative and was one of the 352 seronegative cohort members. A peripheral blood sample was collected from each donor, and TCR beta sequencing was performed on peripheral blood mononuclear cells. Genomic DNA was extracted from the blood cell samples with the Qiagen DNeasy Blood Extraction Kit. V gives up 3 bases and J gives up 6 bases, and the segment between their germline ends measures 14 bases. In the germline V gene (reference sequence), CDR1 corresponds to LNHNV and CDR2 to YYDKDF. Including cysteine and phenylalanine, the CDR3 has 15 amino acids. Just the 45-base CDR3 DNA is kept, in frame starting at base 1. A note on this clone: Its antigen specificity is not known. Base qualities are not provided; no much larger clone lies one nucleotide away.

The V gene is TRBV15 and the J gene is TRBJ2-2, with TRBD2 as a weak D call on 6 bases. The clonotype originates from a woman aged 25 to 39 in good health and CMV-seronegative. Sequenced sample: PBMCs. The bases read TGTGCCACCAGCAGCTTTGGAGGGCCATCCGGGGAGCTGTTTTTT. Translated, it gives CATSSFGGPSGELFF.